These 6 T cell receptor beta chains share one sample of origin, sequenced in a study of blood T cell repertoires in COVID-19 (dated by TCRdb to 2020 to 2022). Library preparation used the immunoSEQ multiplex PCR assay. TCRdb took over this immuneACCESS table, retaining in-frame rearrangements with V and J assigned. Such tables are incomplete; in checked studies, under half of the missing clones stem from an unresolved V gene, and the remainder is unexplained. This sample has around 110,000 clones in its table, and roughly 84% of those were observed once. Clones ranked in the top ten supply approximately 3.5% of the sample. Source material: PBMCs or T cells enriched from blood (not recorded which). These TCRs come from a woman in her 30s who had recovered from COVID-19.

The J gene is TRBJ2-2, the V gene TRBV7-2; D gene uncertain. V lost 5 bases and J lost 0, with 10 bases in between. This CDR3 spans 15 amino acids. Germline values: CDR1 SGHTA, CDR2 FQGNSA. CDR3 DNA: TGTGCCAGCAGCCCTCGAGGATCGAACACCGGGGAGCTGTTTTTT. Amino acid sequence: CASSPRGSNTGELFF.

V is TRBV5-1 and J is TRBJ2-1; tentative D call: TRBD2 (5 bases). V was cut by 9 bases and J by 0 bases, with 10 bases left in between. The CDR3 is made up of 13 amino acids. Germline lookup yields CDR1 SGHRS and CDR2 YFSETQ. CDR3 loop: CATREGSYNEQFF. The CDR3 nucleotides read TGCGCCACACGGGAAGGCTCCTACAATGAGCAGTTCTTC. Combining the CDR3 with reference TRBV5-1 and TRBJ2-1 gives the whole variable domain KAGVTQTPRYLIKTRGQQVTLSCSPISGHRSVSWYQQTPGQGLQFLFEYFSETQRNKGNFPGRFSGRQFSNSRSEMNVSTLELGDSALYLCATREGSYNEQFFGPGTRLTVL.

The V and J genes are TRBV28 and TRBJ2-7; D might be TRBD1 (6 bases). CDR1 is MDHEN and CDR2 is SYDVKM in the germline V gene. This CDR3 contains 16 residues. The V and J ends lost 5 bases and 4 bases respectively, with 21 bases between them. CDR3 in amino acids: CASSPPLGTRIYEQYF. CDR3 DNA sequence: TGTGCCAGCAGTCCCCCCTTGGGGACAAGGATATACGAGCAGTACTTC.

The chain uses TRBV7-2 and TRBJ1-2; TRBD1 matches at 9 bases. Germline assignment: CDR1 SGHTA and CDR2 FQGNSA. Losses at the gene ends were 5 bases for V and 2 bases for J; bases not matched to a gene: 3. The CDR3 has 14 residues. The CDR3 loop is CASSPGQGNYGYTF. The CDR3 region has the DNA TGTGCCAGCAGCCCCGGACAGGGGAACTATGGCTACACCTTC.

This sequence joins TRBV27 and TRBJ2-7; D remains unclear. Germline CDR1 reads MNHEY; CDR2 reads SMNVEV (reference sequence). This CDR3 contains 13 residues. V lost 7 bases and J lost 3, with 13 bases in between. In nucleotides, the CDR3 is TGTGCCAGCATGAAGAACGGGTTCTACGAGCAGTACTTC. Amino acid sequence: CASMKNGFYEQYF.

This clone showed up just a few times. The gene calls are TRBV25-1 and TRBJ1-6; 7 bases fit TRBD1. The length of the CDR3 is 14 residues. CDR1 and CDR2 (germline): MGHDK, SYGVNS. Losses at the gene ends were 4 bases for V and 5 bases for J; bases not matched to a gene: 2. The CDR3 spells CASSGDRDNSPLHF. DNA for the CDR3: TGTGCCAGCAGTGGGGACAGAGATAATTCACCCCTCCACTTT.